Shown below are 28 T cell receptor beta chains from a single sample sequenced in a study of technical replicates of blood from several donors. Repertoires were generated with immunoSEQ multiplex PCR, while TCRdb's copy carries only in-frame clones and drops some. The sample includes roughly 70,000 clones, approximately 90% seen only once; the top ten take about 0.4%. Material for sequencing was T cells isolated from PBMCs. These receptors were taken from a human donor in good health.

CDR3 bases: TGTGCCATCGCGACAGGGGGCAATGAGCAGTTCTTC. This sequence encodes CAIATGGNEQFF. The genes are TRBV10-3 and TRBJ2-1; 9 bases line up with TRBD1. The germline gives CDR1 ENHRY, CDR2 SYGVKD. V shed 8 bases and J 6 bases; nucleotides not matched to a gene: 2. The CDR3 consists of 12 residues.

The chain links TRBV5-5 to TRBJ2-1, with a possible D match to TRBD1 (5 bases). This CDR3 has 14 amino acids. V lost 7 bases and J 3 bases, leaving 14 bases between the germline ends. Germline assignment: CDR1 SGHKS and CDR2 YYEKEE (reference sequence). This chain's CDR3 is CASGTKDSYNEQFF. Written as DNA, the CDR3 is TGTGCCAGCGGAACTAAAGACAGCTACAATGAGCAGTTCTTC.

The rearrangement uses TRBV4-1 and TRBJ1-5, with 8 bases fitting TRBD1. This CDR3 is 17 amino acids long. The junction had 10 bases not matched to a gene; V was cut back by 4 bases and J by 2 bases. Looked up from germline, CDR1 is MGHRA and CDR2 is YSYEKL. In nucleotides, the CDR3 is TGCGCCAGCAGCCCGCTTCAGACAGGGGAGGGCAATCAGCCCCAGCATTTT. Translated: CASSPLQTGEGNQPQHF.

The rearrangement uses TRBV7-8 and TRBJ2-7; TRBD2 matches at 12 bases. CDR1 is SGHVS, CDR2 FQNEAQ, per germline. CDR3 size: 17 residues. Losses at the gene ends were 5 bases for V and 3 bases for J; bases not matched to a gene: 11. As DNA, the CDR3 is TGTGCCAGCAGCCCAAGCCCGAAACTAGCGGGAGGCTACGAGCAGTACTTC. Protein: CASSPSPKLAGGYEQYF.

The gene calls are TRBV27 and TRBJ1-2; D not certain. Per germline, CDR1 MNHEY and CDR2 SMNVEV (reference sequence). Trimming pared 0 bases from V and 4 bases from J, leaving 9 bases between. This CDR3 comprises 14 residues. In DNA form, the CDR3 reads TGTGCCAGCAGTTTATCCGGGATAAGCTATGGCTACACCTTC. Encoded protein: CASSLSGISYGYTF.

This chain links TRBV7-3 with TRBJ2-7; 10 nucleotides agree with TRBD1. V gave up 3 bases and J gave up 5 bases; unmatched junction bases: 1. Germline V gene data show CDR1 as SGHTA and CDR2 as FQGTGA. This CDR3 comprises 13 residues. The CDR3 region is CASSFGTGDEQYF. The CDR3 DNA is TGTGCCAGCAGCTTCGGGACAGGGGACGAGCAGTACTTC. Full variable domain (rest looked up from reference TRBV7-3 and TRBJ2-7): GAGVSQTPSNKVTEKGKYVELRCDPISGHTALYWYRQSLGQGPEFLIYFQGTGAADDSGLPNDRFFAVRPEGSVSTLKIQRTERGDSAVYLCASSFGTGDEQYFGPGTRLTVT.

CDR3 protein: CASKRTKSSYNEQFF. CDR3 nucleotides: TGTGCCAGTAAGCGGACGAAAAGCTCCTACAATGAGCAGTTCTTC. The chain is built from TRBV19 and TRBJ2-1; weak D call: TRBD2 (5 bases). CDR3 length: 15 residues. Looked up from germline, CDR1 is LNHDA and CDR2 is SQIVND (reference sequence). V was cut by 7 bases and J by 0 bases, with 13 bases left in between.

The V gene is TRBV5-1, the J gene TRBJ2-2; tentatively, D is TRBD2 (5 bases). Germline V CDR1 and CDR2: SGHRS, YFSETQ. The CDR3 sequence is 12 residues long. V lost 6 bases, J lost 5 bases, and 8 bases lay in between. CDR3 DNA: TGCGCCAGCACCGGGGAAACCGGGGAGCTGTTTTTT. Translation gives CASTGETGELFF.

V and J are TRBV4-1 and TRBJ1-1; 7 nucleotides match TRBD1. The CDR3 consists of 16 residues. Germline V gene data show CDR1 as MGHRA and CDR2 as YSYEKL. The V gene end was trimmed by 3 bases and the J gene end by 0 bases; junction bases not matched to a gene: 7. The CDR3 DNA reads as TGCGCCAGCAGCCACCGACAGGGTCTCATGAACACTGAAGCTTTCTTT. Translating it yields CASSHRQGLMNTEAFF.

The chain uses TRBV27 and TRBJ2-1, with 7 positions matching TRBD2. Germline V CDR1 and CDR2: MNHEY, SMNVEV (reference sequence). The junction had 7 bases not matched to a gene; V was cut back by 2 bases and J by 6 bases. The CDR3 totals 15 residues. This CDR3 is CASSLASGISNEQFF. The CDR3 nucleotides are TGTGCCAGCAGTTTAGCCAGCGGGATAAGCAATGAGCAGTTCTTC.

The chain recombines TRBV6-5 with TRBJ2-7; D may be TRBD1 (5 bases). The CDR3 has 13 residues. The germline gives CDR1 MNHEY, CDR2 SVGAGI. Trimming took 4 bases from V and 1 from J, leaving 8 bases between them. CDR3 loop: CASSSRESYEQYF. DNA for the CDR3: TGTGCCAGCAGTTCCAGGGAATCCTACGAGCAGTACTTC.

The V call is TRBV30, the J call TRBJ1-1, with 12 bases that match TRBD1. V lost 6 bases, J lost 5 bases, and 7 bases stayed unmatched. Germline lookup yields CDR1 GTSNPN and CDR2 SVGIG (reference sequence). CDR3 length equals 14 residues. The CDR3 DNA reads as TGTGCCTGTCCGGGACAGGGGGCCGGGACTGAAGCTTTCTTT. Translated, it gives CACPGQGAGTEAFF.

This CDR3 reads CASSSLGGTEAFF. For the CDR3, the DNA is TGTGCCAGCAGCTCGCTCGGGGGGACTGAAGCTTTCTTT. V and J are TRBV13 and TRBJ1-1, with D possibly being TRBD1 (5 bases). V dropped 4 bases and J dropped 5 bases, with 11 bases sitting between them. The CDR3 spans 13 residues. Per the germline V gene, CDR1 is PRHDT and CDR2 is FYEKMQ (reference sequence).

The chain recombines TRBV5-6 with TRBJ2-7; D remains unclear. Germline V gene sequence: CDR1 SGHDT, CDR2 YYEEEE. The length of the CDR3 is 14 residues. With 0 bases removed from V and 0 bases from J, the gap between germline ends came to 7 bases. For the CDR3, the DNA is TGTGCCAGCAGCTTGGCGACTGCCTCCTACGAGCAGTACTTC. This encodes CASSLATASYEQYF.

This chain uses TRBV9 with TRBJ2-7, with a weak D call TRBD1 (5 bases). CDR1 and CDR2 from the germline V gene are SGDLS and YYNGEE. V gave up 1 base and J gave up 0 bases, with 8 bases separating them. This CDR3 spans 14 amino acids. This CDR3 reads CASSVQGSSYEQYF. In DNA, the CDR3 is TGTGCCAGCAGCGTACAGGGAAGCTCCTACGAGCAGTACTTC.

This sequence joins TRBV2 and TRBJ2-5; 7 bases align to TRBD1. Germline V gene sequence: CDR1 SNHLY, CDR2 FYNNEI. The CDR3 sequence is 13 residues long. The V and J ends lost 9 bases and 5 bases, in that order; junction bases with no gene match: 9. The CDR3 spells CASNRGPGETQYF. The CDR3, as DNA: TGTGCCAGTAACAGGGGCCCGGGGGAGACCCAGTACTTC.

The V and J genes are TRBV5-1 and TRBJ1-4; 11 bases are shared with TRBD1. The CDR3 has 16 amino acids. Germline V CDR1 and CDR2: SGHRS, YFSETQ. V was pared by 3 bases and J by 0 bases, with 1 base of the junction left unmatched. The CDR3 bases are TGCGCCAGCAGCTGGGACAGGGGGTCAACTAATGAAAAACTGTTTTTT. This gives the protein CASSWDRGSTNEKLFF.

V usage is TRBV30 and J usage is TRBJ2-7; D is ambiguous. V lost 1 base and J 4 bases, leaving 5 bases between the germline ends. Per germline, CDR1 GTSNPN and CDR2 SVGIG (reference sequence). This CDR3 is 11 amino acids long. CDR3 sequence: CAWSAHYEQYF. CDR3 sequence (DNA): TGTGCCTGGAGTGCCCATTACGAGCAGTACTTC.

CDR3 sequence reads: CASSYRDNSPNEQFF. DNA for the CDR3: TGTGCCAGCAGCTACCGGGACAACTCCCCCAATGAGCAGTTCTTC. The chain employs TRBV7-6 and TRBJ2-1, with D tentatively TRBD1 (6 bases). The CDR3 is made up of 15 amino acids. Trimming removed 4 bases at V and 6 bases at J, with 16 bases between. Per the germline V gene, CDR1 is SGHVS and CDR2 is FNYEAQ. Full variable domain (missing parts from reference TRBV7-6 and TRBJ2-1): GAGVSQSPRYKVTKRGQDVALRCDPISGHVSLYWYRQALGQGPEFLTYFNYEAQQDKSGLPNDRFSAERPEGSISTLTIQRTEQRDSAMYRCASSYRDNSPNEQFFGPGTRLTVL.

The CDR3 DNA is TGTGCCAGCAGCTTAATGGGGGGGAACAATGAGCAGTTCTTC. Encoded protein: CASSLMGGNNEQFF. The chain uses TRBV7-9 and TRBJ2-1; 7 nucleotides line up with TRBD2. The CDR3 covers 14 residues. The trim removed 2 bases at V and 5 bases at J, leaving 3 bases unmatched. The germline V gene encodes CDR1 SEHNR and CDR2 FQNEAQ (reference sequence).

The chain uses TRBV6-6 and TRBJ1-1, with a tentative D call TRBD1 (6 bases). The CDR3 totals 15 residues. The germline V and J ends were trimmed by 6 bases and 11 bases, with 25 bases remaining between them. CDR1 and CDR2 from the germline V gene are MNHNY and SVGAGI (reference sequence). CDR3: CASRESSGTPLWAFF. The CDR3 bases are TGTGCCAGCAGAGAATCCTCCGGGACACCACTTTGGGCTTTCTTT.

The chain employs TRBV4-3 and TRBJ1-1; D call uncertain. This CDR3 spans 14 amino acids. In germline, CDR1 is LGHNA, CDR2 YSLEER. V lost 1 base and J lost 0, with 6 bases in between. CDR3 protein: CASSQVFMNTEAFF. DNA of the CDR3: TGCGCCAGCAGCCAAGTTTTCATGAACACTGAAGCTTTCTTT.

The chain joins TRBV10-3 to TRBJ2-7; TRBD2 matches 11 bases. This CDR3 is built from 16 residues. J was trimmed by 1 base and V by 2 bases; bases with no gene match: 4. Germline values: CDR1 ENHRY, CDR2 SYGVKD. The CDR3 is CAISEPRLAGSYEQYF. CDR3 in DNA: TGTGCCATCAGTGAGCCGCGACTAGCGGGGTCCTACGAGCAGTACTTC.

This clone showed up just a few times. This rearrangement joins TRBV7-2 to TRBJ2-7; no definite D call. The V and J ends lost 5 bases and 1 base respectively, with 12 bases between them. Germline V CDR1 and CDR2: SGHTA, FQGNSA. The CDR3 has 14 amino acids. The chain's CDR3 is CASSLSSLSYEQYF. The CDR3 region has the DNA TGTGCCAGCAGCCTCTCGTCACTATCCTACGAGCAGTACTTC.

The genes are TRBV6-5 and TRBJ2-2; unclear D gene. The CDR3 has 12 residues. Per germline, CDR1 MNHEY and CDR2 SVGAGI. V lost 4 bases to trimming and J lost 5 bases, with 5 bases between them. The CDR3 sequence: CASSSDTGELFF. The CDR3 bases are TGTGCCAGCAGTTCAGATACCGGGGAGCTGTTTTTT.

The V and J genes are TRBV10-3 and TRBJ2-5, with TRBD2 matching over 7 bases. The CDR3 is made up of 17 amino acids. V gave up 0 bases and J gave up 2 bases; unmatched junction bases: 9. The germline CDR1 and CDR2 sequences are ENHRY and SYGVKD. The CDR3 DNA reads TGTGCCATCAGTGAGTCCTATGGGCTAGCGGAACAAGAGACCCAGTACTTC. It specifies CAISESYGLAEQETQYF.

The chain combines TRBV9 with TRBJ2-3; possibly TRBD2 for D (6 bases). V was pared by 4 bases and J by 2 bases, with 14 bases between. Germline CDR1 reads SGDLS; CDR2 reads YYNGEE. The CDR3 consists of 15 residues. CDR3 nucleotides: TGTGCCAGCAGCCCCAGGCTAGCGCACACAGATACGCAGTATTTT. This translates into CASSPRLAHTDTQYF.

V is TRBV5-6 and J is TRBJ1-2; 7 bases map to TRBD1. The V and J ends lost 4 bases and 3 bases, in that order; junction bases with no gene match: 15. CDR3 length: 17 amino acids. CDR1 and CDR2 (germline): SGHDT, YYEEEE. CDR3 loop: CASSPRFATGEYYGYTF. Here the CDR3 DNA reads TGTGCCAGCAGCCCCCGGTTCGCTACAGGGGAATACTATGGCTACACCTTC.